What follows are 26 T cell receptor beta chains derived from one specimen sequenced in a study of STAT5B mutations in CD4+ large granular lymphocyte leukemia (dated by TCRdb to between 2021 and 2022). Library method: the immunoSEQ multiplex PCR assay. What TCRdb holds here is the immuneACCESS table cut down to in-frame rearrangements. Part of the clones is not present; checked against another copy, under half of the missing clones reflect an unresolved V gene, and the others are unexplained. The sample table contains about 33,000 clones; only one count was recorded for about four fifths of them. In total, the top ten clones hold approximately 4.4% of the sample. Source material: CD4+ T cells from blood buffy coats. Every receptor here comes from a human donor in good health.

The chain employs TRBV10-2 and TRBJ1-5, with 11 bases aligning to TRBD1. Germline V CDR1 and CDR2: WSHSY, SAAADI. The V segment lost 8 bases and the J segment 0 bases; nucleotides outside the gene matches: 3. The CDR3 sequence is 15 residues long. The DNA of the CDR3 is TGCGCCAGCGGGACAGGGGGGTATAGCAATCAGCCCCAGCATTTT. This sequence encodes CASGTGGYSNQPQHF.

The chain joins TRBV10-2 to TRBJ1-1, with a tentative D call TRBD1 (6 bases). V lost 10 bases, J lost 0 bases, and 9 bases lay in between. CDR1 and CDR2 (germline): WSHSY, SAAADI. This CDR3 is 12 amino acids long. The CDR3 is CATAGVNTEAFF. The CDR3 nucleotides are TGCGCCACCGCAGGGGTGAACACTGAAGCTTTCTTT.

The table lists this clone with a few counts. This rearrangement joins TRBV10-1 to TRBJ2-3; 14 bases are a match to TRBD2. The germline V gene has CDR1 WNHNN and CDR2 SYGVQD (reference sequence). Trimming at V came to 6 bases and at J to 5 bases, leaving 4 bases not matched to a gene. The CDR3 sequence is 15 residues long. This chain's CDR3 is CASSAGLAGGDTQYF. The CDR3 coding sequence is TGCGCCAGCAGCGCCGGACTAGCGGGAGGAGATACGCAGTATTTT.

This CDR3 is CASSQDGRETQYF. In DNA form, the CDR3 reads TGCGCCAGCAGCCAAGATGGACGGGAGACCCAGTACTTC. The chain joins TRBV4-3 to TRBJ2-5; D ambiguous. From germline, CDR1 is LGHNA and CDR2 YSLEER. This CDR3 has 13 residues. V was shortened by 0 bases and J by 5 bases, with 7 bases between the two germline ends.

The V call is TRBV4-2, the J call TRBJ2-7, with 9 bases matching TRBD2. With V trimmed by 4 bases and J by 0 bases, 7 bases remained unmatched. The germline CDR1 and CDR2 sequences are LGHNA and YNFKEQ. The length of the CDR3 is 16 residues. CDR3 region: CASSLHLAGVSYEQYF. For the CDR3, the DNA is TGTGCCAGCAGCCTACATTTAGCGGGAGTCTCCTACGAGCAGTACTTC.

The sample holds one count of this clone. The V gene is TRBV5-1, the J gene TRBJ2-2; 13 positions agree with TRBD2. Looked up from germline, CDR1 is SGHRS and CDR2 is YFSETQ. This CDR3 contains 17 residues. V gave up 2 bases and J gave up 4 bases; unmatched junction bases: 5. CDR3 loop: CASSLTSGRAGTGELFF. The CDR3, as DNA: TGCGCCAGCAGCTTAACTAGCGGGAGGGCCGGCACCGGGGAGCTGTTTTTT.

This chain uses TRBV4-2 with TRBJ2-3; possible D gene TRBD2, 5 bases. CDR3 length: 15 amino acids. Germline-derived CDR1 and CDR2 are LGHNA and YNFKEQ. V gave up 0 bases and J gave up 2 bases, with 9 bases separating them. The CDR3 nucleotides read TGTGCCAGCAGCCAAGATAAGCGGACCACAGATACGCAGTATTTT. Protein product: CASSQDKRTTDTQYF.

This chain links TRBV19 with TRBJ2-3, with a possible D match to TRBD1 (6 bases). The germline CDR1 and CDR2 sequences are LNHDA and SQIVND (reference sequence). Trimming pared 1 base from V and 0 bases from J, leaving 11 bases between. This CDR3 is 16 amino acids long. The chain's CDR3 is CASSIGTGSSTDTQYF. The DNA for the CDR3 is TGTGCCAGTAGTATAGGAACAGGGTCTAGCACAGATACGCAGTATTTT.

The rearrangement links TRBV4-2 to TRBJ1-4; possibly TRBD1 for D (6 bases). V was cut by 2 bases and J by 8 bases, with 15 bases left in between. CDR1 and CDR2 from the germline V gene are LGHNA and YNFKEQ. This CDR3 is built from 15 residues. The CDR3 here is CASSQRDIVGEKLFF. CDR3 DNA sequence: TGTGCCAGCAGCCAAAGGGACATCGTAGGGGAAAAACTGTTTTTT.

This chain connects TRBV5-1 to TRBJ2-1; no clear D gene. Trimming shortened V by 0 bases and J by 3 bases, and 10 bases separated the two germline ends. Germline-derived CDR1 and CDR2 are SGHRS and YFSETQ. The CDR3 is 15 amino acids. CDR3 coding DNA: TGCGCCAGCAGCTTGGGGCTGTTCCACTACAATGAGCAGTTCTTC. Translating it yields CASSLGLFHYNEQFF.

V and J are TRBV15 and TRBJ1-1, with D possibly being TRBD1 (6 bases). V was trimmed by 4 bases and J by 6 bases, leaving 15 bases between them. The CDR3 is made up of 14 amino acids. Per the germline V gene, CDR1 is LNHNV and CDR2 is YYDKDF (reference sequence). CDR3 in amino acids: CATSMNRAGAEAFF. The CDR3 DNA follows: TGTGCCACCAGCATGAACAGGGCGGGGGCTGAAGCTTTCTTT.

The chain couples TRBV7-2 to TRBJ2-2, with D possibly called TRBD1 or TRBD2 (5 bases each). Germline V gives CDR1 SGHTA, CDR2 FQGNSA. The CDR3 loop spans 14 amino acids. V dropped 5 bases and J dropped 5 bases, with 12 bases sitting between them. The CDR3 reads CASSPGTWTGELFF. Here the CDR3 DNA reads TGTGCCAGCAGCCCGGGGACGTGGACCGGGGAGCTGTTTTTT.

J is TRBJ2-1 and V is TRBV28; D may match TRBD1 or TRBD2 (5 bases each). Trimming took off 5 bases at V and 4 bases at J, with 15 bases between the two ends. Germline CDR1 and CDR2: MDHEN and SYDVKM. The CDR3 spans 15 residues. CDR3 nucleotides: TGTGCCAGCAGTCCCTCGGGGCAGCTATACAATGAGCAGTTCTTC. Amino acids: CASSPSGQLYNEQFF.

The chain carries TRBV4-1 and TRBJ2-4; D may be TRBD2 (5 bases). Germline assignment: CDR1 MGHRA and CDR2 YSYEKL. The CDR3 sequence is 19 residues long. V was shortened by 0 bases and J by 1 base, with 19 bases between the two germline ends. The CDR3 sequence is CASSQEGTSSIKAKNIQYF. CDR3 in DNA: TGCGCCAGCAGCCAAGAGGGAACTAGTTCGATTAAGGCCAAAAACATTCAGTACTTC.

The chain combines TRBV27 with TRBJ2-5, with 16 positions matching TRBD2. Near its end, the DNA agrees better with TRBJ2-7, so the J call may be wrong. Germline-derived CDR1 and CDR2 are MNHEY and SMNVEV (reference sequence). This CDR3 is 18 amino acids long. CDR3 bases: TGTGCCAGCAGTTTAGAAGGGGGACTAGCGGGAGGGTTGGGCGAGCAGTACTTC. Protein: CASSLEGGLAGGLGEQYF.

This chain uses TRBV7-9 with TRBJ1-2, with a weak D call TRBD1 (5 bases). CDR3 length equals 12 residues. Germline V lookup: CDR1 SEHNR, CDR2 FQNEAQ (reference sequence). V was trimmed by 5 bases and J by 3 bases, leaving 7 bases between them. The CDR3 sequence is CASSPGDYGYTF. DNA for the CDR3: TGTGCCAGCAGCCCGGGGGACTATGGCTACACCTTC.

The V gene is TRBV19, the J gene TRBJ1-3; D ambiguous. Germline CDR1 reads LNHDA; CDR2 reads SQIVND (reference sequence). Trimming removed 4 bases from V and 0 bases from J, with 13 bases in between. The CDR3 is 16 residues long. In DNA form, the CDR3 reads TGTGCCAGTAGTACGTCGGACGCAAACTCTGGAAACACCATATATTTT. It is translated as CASSTSDANSGNTIYF.

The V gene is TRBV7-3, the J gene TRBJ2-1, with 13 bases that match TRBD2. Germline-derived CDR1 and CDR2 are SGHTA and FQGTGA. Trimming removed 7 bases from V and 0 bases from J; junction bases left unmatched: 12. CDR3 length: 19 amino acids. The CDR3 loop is CASTPGTSGIKSSYNEQFF. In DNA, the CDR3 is TGTGCCAGCACCCCCGGGACTAGCGGGATTAAGAGCTCCTACAATGAGCAGTTCTTC.

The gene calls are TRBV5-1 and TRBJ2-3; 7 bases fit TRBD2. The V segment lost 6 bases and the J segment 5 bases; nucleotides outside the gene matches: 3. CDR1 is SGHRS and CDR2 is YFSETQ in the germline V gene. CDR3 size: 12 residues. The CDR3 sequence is CASTIAGDTQYF. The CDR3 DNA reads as TGCGCCAGCACTATAGCGGGAGATACGCAGTATTTT.

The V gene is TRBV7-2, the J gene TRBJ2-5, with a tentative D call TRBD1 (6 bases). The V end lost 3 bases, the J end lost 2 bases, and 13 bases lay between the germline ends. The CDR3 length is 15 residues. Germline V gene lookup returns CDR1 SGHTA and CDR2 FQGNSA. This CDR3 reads CASSLRPGEQETQYF. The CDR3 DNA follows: TGTGCCAGCAGCTTGCGGCCAGGGGAACAAGAGACCCAGTACTTC.

The CDR3 reads CASSGQGWYEQYF. The DNA of the CDR3 is TGTGCCAGCAGTGGACAGGGGTGGTACGAGCAGTACTTC. The chain recombines TRBV25-1 with TRBJ2-7, with 8 bases aligning to TRBD1. V trimming: 4 bases; J trimming: 4 bases; junction bases outside the gene matches: 3. CDR1 is MGHDK and CDR2 is SYGVNS in the germline V gene. The CDR3 contains 13 residues.

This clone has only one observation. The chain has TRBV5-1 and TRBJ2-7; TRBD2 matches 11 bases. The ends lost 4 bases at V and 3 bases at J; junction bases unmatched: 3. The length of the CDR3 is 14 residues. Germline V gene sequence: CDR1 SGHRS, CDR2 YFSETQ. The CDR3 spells CASSVTSGSYEQYF. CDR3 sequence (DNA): TGCGCCAGCAGCGTCACTAGCGGGAGCTACGAGCAGTACTTC. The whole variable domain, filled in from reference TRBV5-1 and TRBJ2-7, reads KAGVTQTPRYLIKTRGQQVTLSCSPISGHRSVSWYQQTPGQGLQFLFEYFSETQRNKGNFPGRFSGRQFSNSRSEMNVSTLELGDSALYLCASSVTSGSYEQYFGPGTRLTVT.

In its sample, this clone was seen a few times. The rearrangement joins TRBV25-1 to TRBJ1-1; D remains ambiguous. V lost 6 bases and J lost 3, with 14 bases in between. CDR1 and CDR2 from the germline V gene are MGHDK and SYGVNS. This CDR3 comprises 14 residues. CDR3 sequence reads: CASSPQFGDTEAFF. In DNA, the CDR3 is TGTGCCAGCAGCCCCCAATTTGGGGACACTGAAGCTTTCTTT.

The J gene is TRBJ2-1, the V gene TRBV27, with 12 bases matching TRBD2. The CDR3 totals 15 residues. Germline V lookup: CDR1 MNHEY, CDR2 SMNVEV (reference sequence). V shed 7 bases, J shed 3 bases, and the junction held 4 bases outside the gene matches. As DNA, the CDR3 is TGTGCCAGCAAAGGGACTAGCGGGTACTACAATGAGCAGTTCTTC. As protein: CASKGTSGYYNEQFF.

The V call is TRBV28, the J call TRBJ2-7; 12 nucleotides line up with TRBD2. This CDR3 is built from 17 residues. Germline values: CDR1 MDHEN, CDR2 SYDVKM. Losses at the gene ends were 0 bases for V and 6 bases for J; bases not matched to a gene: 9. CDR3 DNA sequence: TGTGCCAGCAGTTTATGGCGGCTAGCGGGAGGGCCGGGCGAGCAGTACTTC. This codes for CASSLWRLAGGPGEQYF. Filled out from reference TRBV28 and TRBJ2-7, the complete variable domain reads DVKVTQSSRYLVKRTGEKVFLECVQDMDHENMFWYRQDPGLGLRLIYFSYDVKMKEKGDIPEGYSVSREKKERFSLILESASTNQTSMYLCASSLWRLAGGPGEQYFGPGTRLTVT.

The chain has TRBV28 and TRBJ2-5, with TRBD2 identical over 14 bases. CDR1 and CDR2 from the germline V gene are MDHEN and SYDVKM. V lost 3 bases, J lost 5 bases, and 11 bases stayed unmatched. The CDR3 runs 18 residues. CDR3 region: CASSLTGTSGSRRETQYF. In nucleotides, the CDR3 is TGTGCCAGCAGTTTGACCGGGACTAGCGGGAGCAGGAGGGAGACCCAGTACTTC.